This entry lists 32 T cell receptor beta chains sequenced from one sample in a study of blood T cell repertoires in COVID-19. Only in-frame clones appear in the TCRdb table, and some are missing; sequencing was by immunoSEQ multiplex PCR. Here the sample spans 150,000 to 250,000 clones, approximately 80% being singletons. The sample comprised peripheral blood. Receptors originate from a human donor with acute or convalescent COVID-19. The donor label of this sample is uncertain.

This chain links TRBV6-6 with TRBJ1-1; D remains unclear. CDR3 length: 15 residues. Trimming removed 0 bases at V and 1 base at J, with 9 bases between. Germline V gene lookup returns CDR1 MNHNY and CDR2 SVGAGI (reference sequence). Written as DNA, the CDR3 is TGTGCCAGCAGTTACTCGATGGCAGGGAACACTGAAGCTTTCTTT. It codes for CASSYSMAGNTEAFF.

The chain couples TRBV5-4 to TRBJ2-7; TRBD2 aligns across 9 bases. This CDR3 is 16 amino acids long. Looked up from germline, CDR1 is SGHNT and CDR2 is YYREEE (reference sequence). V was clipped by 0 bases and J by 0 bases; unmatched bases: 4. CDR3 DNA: TGTGCCAGCAGCTTGGCTAGCGGGACTTCCTCCTACGAGCAGTACTTC. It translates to CASSLASGTSSYEQYF.

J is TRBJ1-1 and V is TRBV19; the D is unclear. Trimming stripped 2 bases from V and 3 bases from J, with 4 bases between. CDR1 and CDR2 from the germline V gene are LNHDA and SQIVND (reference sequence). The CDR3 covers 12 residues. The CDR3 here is CASSITDTEAFF. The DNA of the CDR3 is TGTGCCAGTAGTATAACGGACACTGAAGCTTTCTTT. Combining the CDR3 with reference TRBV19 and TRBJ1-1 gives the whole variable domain DGGITQSPKYLFRKEGQNVTLSCEQNLNHDAMYWYRQDPGQGLRLIYYSQIVNDFQKGDIAEGYSVSREKKESFPLTVTSAQKNPTAFYLCASSITDTEAFFGQGTRLTVV.

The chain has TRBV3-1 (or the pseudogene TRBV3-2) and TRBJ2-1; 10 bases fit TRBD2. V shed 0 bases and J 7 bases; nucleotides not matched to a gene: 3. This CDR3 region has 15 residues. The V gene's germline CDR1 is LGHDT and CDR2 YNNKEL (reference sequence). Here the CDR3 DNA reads TGTGCCAGCAGCCAAGATTGGACTAGCGGAAATGAGCAGTTCTTC. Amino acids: CASSQDWTSGNEQFF.

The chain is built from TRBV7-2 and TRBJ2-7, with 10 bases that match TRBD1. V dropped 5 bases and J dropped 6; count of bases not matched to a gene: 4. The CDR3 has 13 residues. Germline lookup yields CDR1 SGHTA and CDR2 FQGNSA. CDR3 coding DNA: TGTGCCAGCAGCCTCGACAGGGGGCGCGAGCAGTACTTC. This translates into CASSLDRGREQYF.

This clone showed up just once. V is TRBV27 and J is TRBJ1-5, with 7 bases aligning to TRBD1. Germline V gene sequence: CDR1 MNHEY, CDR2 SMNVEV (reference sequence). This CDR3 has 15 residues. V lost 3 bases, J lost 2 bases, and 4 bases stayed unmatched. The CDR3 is CASSFEGAGNQPQHF. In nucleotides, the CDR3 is TGTGCCAGCAGTTTTGAGGGGGCTGGCAATCAGCCCCAGCATTTT.

The CDR3 DNA reads TGTGCCAGCAGCCAAGGCTGGCGGGTTCGAACAGATACGCAGTATTTT. Its protein product is CASSQGWRVRTDTQYF. V gene TRBV3-1 (or the pseudogene TRBV3-2) combines with J gene TRBJ2-3, with D possibly being TRBD2 (5 bases). The V gene's germline CDR1 is LGHDT and CDR2 YNNKEL (reference sequence). The CDR3 contains 16 residues. Trimming removed 1 base at V and 3 bases at J, with 14 bases between.

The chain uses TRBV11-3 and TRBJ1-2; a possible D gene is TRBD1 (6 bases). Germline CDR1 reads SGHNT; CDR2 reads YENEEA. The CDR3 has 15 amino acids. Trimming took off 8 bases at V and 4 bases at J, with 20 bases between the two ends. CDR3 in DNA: TGTGCCAGCCGACGAAAGGGGGGGCTTGTCTATGGCTACACCTTC. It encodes CASRRKGGLVYGYTF. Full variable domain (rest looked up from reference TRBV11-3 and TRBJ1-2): EAGVVQSPRYKIIEKKQPVAFWCNPISGHNTLYWYLQNLGQGPELLIRYENEEAVDDSQLPKDRFSAERLKGVDSTLKIQPAELGDSAVYLCASRRKGGLVYGYTFGSGTRLTVV.

CDR3 residues: CASSLIPAVQYF. The CDR3 DNA reads as TGTGCCAGCAGCTTAATTCCGGCGGTGCAGTACTTC. The chain has TRBV7-9 and TRBJ2-7, with no clear D. Germline V gene sequence: CDR1 SEHNR, CDR2 FQNEAQ (reference sequence). The CDR3 is 12 amino acids. Trimming shortened V by 2 bases and J by 9 bases, and 11 bases separated the two germline ends. Filled out from reference TRBV7-9 and TRBJ2-7, the complete variable domain reads DTGVSQNPRHKITKRGQNVTFRCDPISEHNRLYWYRQTLGQGPEFLTYFQNEAQLEKSRLLSDRFSAERPKGSFSTLEIQRTEQGDSAMYLCASSLIPAVQYFGPGTRLTVT.

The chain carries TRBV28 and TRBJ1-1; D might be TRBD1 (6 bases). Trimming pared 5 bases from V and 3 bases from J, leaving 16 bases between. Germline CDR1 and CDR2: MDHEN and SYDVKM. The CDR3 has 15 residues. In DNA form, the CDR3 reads TGTGCCAGCAGTAAGACAGGTCCCCGCTACACTGAAGCTTTCTTT. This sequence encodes CASSKTGPRYTEAFF.

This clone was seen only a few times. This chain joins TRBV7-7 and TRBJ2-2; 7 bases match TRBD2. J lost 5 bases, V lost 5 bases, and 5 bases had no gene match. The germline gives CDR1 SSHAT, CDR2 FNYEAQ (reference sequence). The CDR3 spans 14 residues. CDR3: CASSPSGGTGELFF. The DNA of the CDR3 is TGTGCCAGCAGCCCCTCGGGGGGTACCGGGGAGCTGTTTTTT.

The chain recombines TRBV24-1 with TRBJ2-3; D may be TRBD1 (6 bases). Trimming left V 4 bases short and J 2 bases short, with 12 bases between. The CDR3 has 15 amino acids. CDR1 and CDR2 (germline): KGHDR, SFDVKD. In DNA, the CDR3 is TGTGCCACCAGTGACAGGAACAGGGCCACAGATACGCAGTATTTT. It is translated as CATSDRNRATDTQYF.

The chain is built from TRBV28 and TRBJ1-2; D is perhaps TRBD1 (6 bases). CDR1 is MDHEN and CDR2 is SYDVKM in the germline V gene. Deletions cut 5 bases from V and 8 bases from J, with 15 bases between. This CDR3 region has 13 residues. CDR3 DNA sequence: TGTGCCAGCAGTCCCACAGGGTGGGAGGGCTACACCTTC. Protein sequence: CASSPTGWEGYTF.

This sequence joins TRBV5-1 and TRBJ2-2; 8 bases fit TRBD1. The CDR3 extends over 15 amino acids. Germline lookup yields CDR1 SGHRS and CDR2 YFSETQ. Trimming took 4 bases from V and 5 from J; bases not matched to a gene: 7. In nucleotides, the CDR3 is TGCGCCAGCAGCGGGCAGGGGGCCTATACCGGGGAGCTGTTTTTT. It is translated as CASSGQGAYTGELFF.

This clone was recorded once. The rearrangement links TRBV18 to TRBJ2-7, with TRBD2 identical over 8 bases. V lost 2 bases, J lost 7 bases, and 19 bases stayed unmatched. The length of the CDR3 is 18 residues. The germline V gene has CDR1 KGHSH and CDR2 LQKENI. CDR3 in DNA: TGTGCCAGCTCACCAAGGCTCAGTACGGGTCGCGGGGGGAGTGAGCAGTACTTC. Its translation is CASSPRLSTGRGGSEQYF.

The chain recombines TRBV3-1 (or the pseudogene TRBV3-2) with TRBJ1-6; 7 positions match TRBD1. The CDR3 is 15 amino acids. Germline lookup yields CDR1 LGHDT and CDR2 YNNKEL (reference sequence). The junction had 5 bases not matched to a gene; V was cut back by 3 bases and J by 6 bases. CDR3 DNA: TGTGCCAGCAGCCAGGGACAGAGCCCTAATTCACCCCTCCACTTT. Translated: CASSQGQSPNSPLHF.

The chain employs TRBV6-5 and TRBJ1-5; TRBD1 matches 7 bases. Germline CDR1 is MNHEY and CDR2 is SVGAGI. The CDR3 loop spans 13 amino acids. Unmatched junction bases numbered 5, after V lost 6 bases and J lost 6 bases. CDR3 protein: CASRETGPQPQHF. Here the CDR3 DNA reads TGTGCCAGCAGAGAGACAGGGCCTCAGCCCCAGCATTTT.

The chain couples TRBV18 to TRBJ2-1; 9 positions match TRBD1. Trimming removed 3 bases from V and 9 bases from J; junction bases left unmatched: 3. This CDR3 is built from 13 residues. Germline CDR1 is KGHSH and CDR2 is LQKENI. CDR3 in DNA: TGTGCCAGCTCACCGGGACAGGGTTTTGAGCAGTTCTTC. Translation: CASSPGQGFEQFF.

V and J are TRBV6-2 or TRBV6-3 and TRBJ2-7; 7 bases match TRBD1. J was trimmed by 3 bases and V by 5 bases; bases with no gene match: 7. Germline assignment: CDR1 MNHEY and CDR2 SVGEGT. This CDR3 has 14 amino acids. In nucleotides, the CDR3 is TGTGCCAGCAGTGCCGGCGCAGGGGGCTACGAGCAGTACTTC. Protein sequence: CASSAGAGGYEQYF.

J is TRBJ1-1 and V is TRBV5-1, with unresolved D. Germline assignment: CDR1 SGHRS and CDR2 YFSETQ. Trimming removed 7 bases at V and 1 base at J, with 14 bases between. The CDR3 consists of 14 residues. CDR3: CASGASRGNTEAFF. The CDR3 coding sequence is TGCGCCAGCGGCGCGAGTCGGGGGAACACTGAAGCTTTCTTT.

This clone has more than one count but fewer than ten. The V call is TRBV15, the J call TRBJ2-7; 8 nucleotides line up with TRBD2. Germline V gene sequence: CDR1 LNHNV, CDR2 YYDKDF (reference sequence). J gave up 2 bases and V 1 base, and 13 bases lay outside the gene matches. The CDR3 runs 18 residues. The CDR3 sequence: CATSRVGSGTGRPYEQYF. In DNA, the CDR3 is TGTGCCACCAGCAGAGTTGGTAGCGGGACGGGACGGCCCTACGAGCAGTACTTC.

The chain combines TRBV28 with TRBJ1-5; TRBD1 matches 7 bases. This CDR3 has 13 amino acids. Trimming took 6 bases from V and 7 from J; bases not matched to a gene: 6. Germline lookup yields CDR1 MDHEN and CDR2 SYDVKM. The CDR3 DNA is TGTGCCAGCAGAACAGGGGTTCAACAGCCCCAGCATTTT. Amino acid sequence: CASRTGVQQPQHF.

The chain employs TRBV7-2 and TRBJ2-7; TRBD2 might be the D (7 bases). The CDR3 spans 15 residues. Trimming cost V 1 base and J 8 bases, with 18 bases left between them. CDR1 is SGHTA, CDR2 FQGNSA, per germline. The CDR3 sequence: CASSLGVAGADQQYF. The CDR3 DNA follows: TGTGCCAGCAGCTTAGGAGTTGCGGGGGCGGACCAGCAGTACTTC. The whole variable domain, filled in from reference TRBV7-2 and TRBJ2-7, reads GAGVSQSPSNKVTEKGKDVELRCDPISGHTALYWYRQSLGQGLEFLIYFQGNSAPDKSGLPSDRFSAERTGGSVSTLTIQRTQQEDSAVYLCASSLGVAGADQQYFGPGTRLTVT.

The CDR3 DNA follows: TGTGCCAGCGGAGGGGGACTAGCGGTAAATGAGCAGTTCTTC. Its protein is CASGGGLAVNEQFF. The chain combines TRBV9 with TRBJ2-1; TRBD2 matches 11 bases. The germline V gene encodes CDR1 SGDLS and CDR2 YYNGEE. V dropped 7 bases and J dropped 7; count of bases not matched to a gene: 7. The CDR3 is 14 residues long.

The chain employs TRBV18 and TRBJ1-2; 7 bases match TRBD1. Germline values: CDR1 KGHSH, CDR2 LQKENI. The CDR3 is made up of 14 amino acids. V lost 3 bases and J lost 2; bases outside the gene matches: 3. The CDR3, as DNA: TGTGCCAGCTCACCTGCGGGACAGAACTATGGCTACACCTTC. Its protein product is CASSPAGQNYGYTF.

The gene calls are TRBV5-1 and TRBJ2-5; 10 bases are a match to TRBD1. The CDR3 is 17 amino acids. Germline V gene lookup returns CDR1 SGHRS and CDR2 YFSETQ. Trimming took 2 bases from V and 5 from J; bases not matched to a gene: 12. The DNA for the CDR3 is TGCGCCAGCAGCTTTTCTCCCGACAGGGGGCGGGGGGAGACCCAGTACTTC. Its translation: CASSFSPDRGRGETQYF.

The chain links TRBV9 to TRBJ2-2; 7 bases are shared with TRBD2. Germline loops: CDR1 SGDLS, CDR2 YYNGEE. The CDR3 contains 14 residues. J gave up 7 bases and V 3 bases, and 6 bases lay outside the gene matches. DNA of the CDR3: TGTGCCAGCAGCGGGACTGGGGAGGGCGGGGAGCTGTTTTTT. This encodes CASSGTGEGGELFF.

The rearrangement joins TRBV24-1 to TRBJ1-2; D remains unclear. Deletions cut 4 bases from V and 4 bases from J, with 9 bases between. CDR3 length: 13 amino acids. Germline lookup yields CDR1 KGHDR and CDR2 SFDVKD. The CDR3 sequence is CATSEGGFYGYTF. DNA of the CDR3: TGTGCCACCAGTGAAGGAGGGTTCTATGGCTACACCTTC.

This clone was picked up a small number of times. CDR3: CASSPDRTGGISPLHF. In DNA form, the CDR3 reads TGTGCCAGCTCACCTGACAGGACAGGGGGGATTTCACCCCTCCACTTT. The gene calls are TRBV18 and TRBJ1-6; 10 bases line up with TRBD1. CDR1 and CDR2 (germline): KGHSH, LQKENI. The CDR3 spans 16 residues. With 3 bases clipped from V and 9 bases from J, the junction kept 8 bases outside the gene matches. Drawing the rest from reference TRBV18 and TRBJ1-6, the complete variable domain is NAGVMQNPRHLVRRRGQEARLRCSPMKGHSHVYWYRQLPEEGLKFMVYLQKENIIDESGMPKERFSAEFPKEGPSILRIQQVVRGDSAAYFCASSPDRTGGISPLHFGNGTRLTVT.

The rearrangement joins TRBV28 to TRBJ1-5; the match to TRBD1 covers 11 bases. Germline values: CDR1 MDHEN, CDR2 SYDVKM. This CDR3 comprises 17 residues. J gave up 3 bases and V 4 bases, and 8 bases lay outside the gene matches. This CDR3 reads CASSSADRGLFNQPQHF. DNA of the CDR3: TGTGCCAGCAGTTCGGCGGACAGGGGGCTTTTCAATCAGCCCCAGCATTTT.

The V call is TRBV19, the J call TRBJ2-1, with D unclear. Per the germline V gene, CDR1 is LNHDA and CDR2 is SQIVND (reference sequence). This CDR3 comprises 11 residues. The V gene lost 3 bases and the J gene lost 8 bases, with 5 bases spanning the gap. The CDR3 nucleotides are TGTGCCAGTAGTATTCAGGATGAGCAGTTCTTC. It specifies CASSIQDEQFF.

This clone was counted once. The CDR3 sequence: CASSPLQGSTDTQYF. The CDR3 DNA is TGTGCCAGCTCACCCCTACAGGGGAGCACAGATACGCAGTATTTT. The chain links TRBV18 to TRBJ2-3, with 7 bases lining up with TRBD1. The CDR3 has 15 residues. The trim removed 3 bases at V and 0 bases at J, leaving 3 bases unmatched. Germline V CDR1 and CDR2: KGHSH, LQKENI. Full variable domain (remainder filled in from reference TRBV18 and TRBJ2-3): NAGVMQNPRHLVRRRGQEARLRCSPMKGHSHVYWYRQLPEEGLKFMVYLQKENIIDESGMPKERFSAEFPKEGPSILRIQQVVRGDSAAYFCASSPLQGSTDTQYFGPGTRLTVL.